Presented here are 13 T cell receptor beta chains from one specimen sequenced in a study of tumor-infiltrating lymphocytes in primary liver carcinoma. Using a constant-region primer together with ProtoScript II reverse transcriptase, TCR beta cDNA was made from 500 ng of total RNA. Employing slightly modified ARM-PCR, three nested multiplex PCR rounds were run, and these gave rise to the TCR beta libraries. TRBV1-TRBV30 forward primers paired with a C-beta reverse primer drove the first two PCR rounds, about 9 cycles each. TCRdb redid the calling of the multiplex PCR reads with MiXCR, one entry per CDR3 protein. The sample records 40,000 to 60,000 distinct CDR3 sequences, just over 70% being singletons. Between about 17 and 34 mg of unsorted bulk tissue served as the source from which RNA and DNA were co-extracted. The sequencing sample was made of liver tumor tissue from sampling region 5. The sample's subset: tumor region T5, tumor centre. The receptors were sampled from a man aged 40-49 years with primary liver carcinoma and hepatitis B virus infection.

Turning to this clonotype: A much larger clonotype is one base distant, so this may be a read error. This chain uses TRBV5-1 with TRBJ2-7; D perhaps matches TRBD2 (6 bases). The germline V gene encodes CDR1 SGHRS and CDR2 YFSETQ. V was trimmed by 3 bases and J by 6 bases, leaving 16 bases between them. This CDR3 is built from 14 residues. CDR3 sequence: CASSSEGSSPEQYF. CDR3 DNA sequence: TGCGCCAGCAGCTCGGAGGGTAGTTCACCCGAGCAGTACTTC.

A few counts support this clonotype. A junction end diverges from the germline sequence, so it may reflect a read error. The chain joins TRBV11-2 to TRBJ1-2, with D possibly being TRBD1 (5 bases). Germline V gene lookup returns CDR1 SGHAT and CDR2 FQNNGV. This CDR3 has 13 amino acids. In DNA form, the CDR3 reads TGTACCAGCAGCTTCCCAGGGAACTATGGCTACACCTTC. Amino acids: CTSSFPGNYGYTF.

This clonotype was seen a few times. A much larger clone sits a single nucleotide away, making a read error possible. V usage is TRBV12-3 or TRBV12-4 and J usage is TRBJ2-1; 14 nucleotides agree with TRBD2. The CDR3 runs to 19 residues. The V and J ends lost 5 bases and 0 bases, in that order; junction bases with no gene match: 9. In DNA, the CDR3 is TGTGCCAGCAGTAATGGACTAGCGGGAGGCCGGAGCTCCTACAATGAGCAGTTCTTC. It yields the protein CASSNGLAGGRSSYNEQFF.

A remark on this clonotype: A junction end diverges from the germline sequence, so it may reflect a read error. CDR3 sequence (DNA): TGTGCCAACAGCTTAGATCTAGGCTACTCTGGAGACACCATATATTTT. Encoded protein: CANSLDLGYSGDTIYF. The chain carries TRBV11-2 and TRBJ1-3; D call uncertain. Per germline, CDR1 SGHAT and CDR2 FQNNGV. CDR3 length: 16 amino acids.

This clonotype was seen just once. The junction shows a germline mismatch at one end, possibly a read error. The CDR3 bases are TGTGCCAGCGGCTTCCACACAGGTACGCAGTATTTT. Translated, it gives CASGFHTGTQYF. The gene calls are TRBV7-8 and TRBJ2-3, with a possible D match to TRBD1 (5 bases). This CDR3 region has 12 residues. Germline lookup yields CDR1 SGHVS and CDR2 FQNEAQ.

The V and J genes are TRBV7-8 and TRBJ2-1; D gene unclear. V was trimmed by 6 bases and J by 11 bases, leaving 17 bases between them. Per the germline V gene, CDR1 is SGHVS and CDR2 is FQNEAQ. This CDR3 is 13 amino acids long. CDR3 region: CASSHQGEAKQFF. CDR3 sequence (DNA): TGTGCCAGCAGTCACCAAGGAGAGGCTAAGCAGTTCTTC. The full variable domain, with the rest looked up from reference TRBV7-8 and TRBJ2-1, is GAGVSQSPRYKVAKRGQDVALRCDPISGHVSLFWYQQALGQGPEFLTYFQNEAQLDKSGLPSDRFFAERPEGSVSTLKIQRTQQEDSAVYLCASSHQGEAKQFFGPGTRLTVL.

On this clonotype itself: The germline gene is not matched at one end of the junction; a read error may be the cause. The rearrangement uses TRBV2 and TRBJ2-1; 7 nucleotides agree with TRBD2. The CDR3 sequence is 16 residues long. The V gene's germline CDR1 is SNHLY and CDR2 FYNNEI. The CDR3, as DNA: TGTGCCTGCAGTGAGTATCGCGGGAGCTCCTACAATGAGCAGTTCTTC. Protein: CACSEYRGSSYNEQFF.

Turning to this clonotype: Being one base from a much bigger clone, this may be a read error. Here the CDR3 omits its conserved ending phenylalanine or tryptophan, so a read error is the likely source. This chain joins TRBV4-1 and TRBJ2-3; 13 bases match TRBD2. The CDR3 covers 18 residues. Germline V CDR1 and CDR2: MGHRA, YSYEKL. J lost 5 bases, V lost 2 bases, and 10 bases had no gene match. This CDR3 reads CASSQIELAGGPGDTQYS. CDR3 DNA: TGCGCCAGCAGCCAAATCGAACTAGCGGGAGGGCCAGGAGATACGCAGTATTCT.

This clonotype was recorded only once. A much bigger clone sits one base away, suggesting this may be a read error. The chain recombines TRBV24-1 with TRBJ2-7, with TRBD1 matching 7 bases. Germline V gene data show CDR1 as KGHDR and CDR2 as SFDVKD. The CDR3 totals 13 residues. CDR3 residues: CATCDSDRREQYF. The CDR3 DNA reads TGTGCCACCTGTGATTCGGACAGGCGCGAGCAGTACTTC.

To note about this clonotype: One end of the junction does not line up with germline, which may come from a read error. The rearrangement joins TRBV12-3 or TRBV12-4 to TRBJ1-4; TRBD1 matches at 8 bases. CDR3 size: 14 residues. For the CDR3, the DNA is TGTACCAGCAGTCTTCAGGGGGCGGGCGAAAAACCGTTTTTT. Protein sequence: CTSSLQGAGEKPFF.

Only one count was recorded for this clonotype. The CDR3 region is CGVGGGAAETQYF. The CDR3 region has the DNA TGCGGTGTTGGTGGGGGGGCCGCTGAGACCCAGTACTTC. The chain joins TRBV29-1 to TRBJ2-5; D might be TRBD2 (7 bases). Germline CDR1 SQVTM, CDR2 ANQGSEA. The CDR3 sequence is 13 residues long.

The count of this clonotype is one. This could be a read error, since a much larger clone is one nucleotide away. The chain recombines TRBV5-1 with TRBJ2-6; TRBD1 aligns across 7 bases. This CDR3 is 18 amino acids long. Germline V lookup: CDR1 SGHRS, CDR2 YFSETQ. V gave up 0 bases and J gave up 5 bases; unmatched junction bases: 11. CDR3 DNA: TGCGCCAGCAGCTTGGAGGTAGGGGGCGTAGAAAGGGCCAACGTCCTGACTTTC. This codes for CASSLEVGGVERANVLTF.

Comments on this clonotype: This is likely a read error, given that the CDR3 carries no conserved phenylalanine or tryptophan at its end. Because the CDR3's place on the DNA is in doubt, the DNA is left out and the CDR3 is given as listed by TCRdb. The chain carries TRBV29-1 and TRBJ2-1. Including both end residues, the CDR3 is 10 amino acids long. The V gene's germline CDR1 is SQVTM and CDR2 ANQGSEA. CDR3 protein: CSGSDKEQLS.